The table lists the clone carrying this T cell receptor (beta chain) with many counts. Its antigen is still unknown. The data originate from a study of blood T cells in healthy people across ages. V lost 0 bases, J lost 6 bases, and 13 bases stayed unmatched. This CDR3 is built from 17 residues. Germline V gives CDR1 LGHDT, CDR2 YNNKEL (reference sequence). Study-wide points: No one knew whether donors had CMV, which possibly confounded expanded clonotype changes.

A second PCR, run for 7 to 11 cycles, used a sample-barcoded 5' primer plus a J-beta primer mix. The template-switch adaptor was a 5' adaptor with 12 random nucleotides. It tagged each cDNA molecule. TCRdb itself ran the 5' RACE reads through MiXCR, one entry per CDR3 protein. Counted here are hundreds of thousands of distinct CDR3 sequences, approximately 21% occurring once; the ten biggest clones make up roughly 3.6%. This chain connects TRBV3-1 to TRBJ2-7; 8 nucleotides align to TRBD2. The sample taken for sequencing was blood. The receptor comes from a man aged 70 or older in good health. CDR3 sequence reads: CASSQDLWGSGSVEQYF. The CDR3 DNA reads as TGTGCCAGCAGCCAAGATCTTTGGGGGAGCGGGAGTGTCGAGCAGTACTTC.